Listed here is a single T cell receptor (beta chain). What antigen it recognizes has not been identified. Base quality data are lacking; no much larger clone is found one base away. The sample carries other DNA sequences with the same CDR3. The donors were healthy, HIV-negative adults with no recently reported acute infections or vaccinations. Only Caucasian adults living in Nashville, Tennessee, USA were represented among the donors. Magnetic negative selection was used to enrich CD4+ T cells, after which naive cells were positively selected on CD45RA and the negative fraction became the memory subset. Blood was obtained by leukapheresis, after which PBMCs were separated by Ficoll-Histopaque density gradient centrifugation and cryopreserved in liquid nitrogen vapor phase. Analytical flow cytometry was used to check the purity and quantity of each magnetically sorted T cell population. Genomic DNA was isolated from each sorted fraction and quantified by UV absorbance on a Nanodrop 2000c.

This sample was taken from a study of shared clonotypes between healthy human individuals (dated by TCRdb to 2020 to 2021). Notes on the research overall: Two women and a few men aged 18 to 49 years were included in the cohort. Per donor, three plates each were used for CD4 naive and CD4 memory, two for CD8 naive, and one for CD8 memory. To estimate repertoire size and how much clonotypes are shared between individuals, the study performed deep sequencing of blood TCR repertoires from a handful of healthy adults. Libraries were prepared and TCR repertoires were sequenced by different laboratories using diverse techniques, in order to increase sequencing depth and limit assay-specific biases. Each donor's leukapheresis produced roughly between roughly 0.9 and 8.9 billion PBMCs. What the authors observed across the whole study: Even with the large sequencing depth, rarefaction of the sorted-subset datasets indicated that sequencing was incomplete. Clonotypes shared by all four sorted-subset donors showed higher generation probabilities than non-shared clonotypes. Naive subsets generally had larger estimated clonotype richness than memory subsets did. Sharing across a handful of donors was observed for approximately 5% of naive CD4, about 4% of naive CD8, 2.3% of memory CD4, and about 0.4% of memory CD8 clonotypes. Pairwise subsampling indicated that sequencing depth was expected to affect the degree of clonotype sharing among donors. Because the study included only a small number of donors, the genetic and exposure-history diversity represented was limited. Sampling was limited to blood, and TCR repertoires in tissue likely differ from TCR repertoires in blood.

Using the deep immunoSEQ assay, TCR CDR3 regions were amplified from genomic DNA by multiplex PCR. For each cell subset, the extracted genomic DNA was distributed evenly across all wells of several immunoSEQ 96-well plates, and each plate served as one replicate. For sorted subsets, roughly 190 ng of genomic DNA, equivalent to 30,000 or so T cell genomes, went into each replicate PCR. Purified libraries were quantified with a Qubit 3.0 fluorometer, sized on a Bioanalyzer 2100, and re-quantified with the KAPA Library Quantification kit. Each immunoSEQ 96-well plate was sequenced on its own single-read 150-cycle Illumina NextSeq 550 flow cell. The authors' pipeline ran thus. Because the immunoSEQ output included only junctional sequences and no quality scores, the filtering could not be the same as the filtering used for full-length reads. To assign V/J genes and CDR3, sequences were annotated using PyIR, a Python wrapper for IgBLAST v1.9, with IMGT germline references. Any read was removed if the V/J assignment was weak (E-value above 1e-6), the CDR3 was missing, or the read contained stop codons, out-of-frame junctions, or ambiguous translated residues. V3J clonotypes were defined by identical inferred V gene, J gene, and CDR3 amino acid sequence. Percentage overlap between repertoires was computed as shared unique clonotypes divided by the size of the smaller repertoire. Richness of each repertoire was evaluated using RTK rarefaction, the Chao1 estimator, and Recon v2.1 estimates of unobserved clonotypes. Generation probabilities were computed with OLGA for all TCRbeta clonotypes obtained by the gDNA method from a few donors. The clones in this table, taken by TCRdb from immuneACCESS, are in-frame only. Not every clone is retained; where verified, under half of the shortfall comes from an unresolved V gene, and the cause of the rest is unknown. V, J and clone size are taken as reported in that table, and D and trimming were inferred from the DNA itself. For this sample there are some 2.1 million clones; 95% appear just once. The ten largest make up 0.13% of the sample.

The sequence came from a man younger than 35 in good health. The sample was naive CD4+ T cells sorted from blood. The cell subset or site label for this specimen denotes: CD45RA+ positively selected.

The DNA reads TGCAGCGTTGAGCGGGGGGGTTCCGAGCAGTACTTC. Translated, this is CSVERGGSEQYF. The sequence links TRBV29-1 to TRBJ2-7, with 9 bases in between that match TRBD2. From the cysteine through the phenylalanine, the CDR3 covers 12 amino acids. The kept DNA is CDR3 alone, 36 bases in frame from the first base. The V end gives up 3 bases and the J end 6 bases, leaving 3 bases in the junction not matched to a gene. From a lookup of the germline V gene, CDR1 and CDR2 are SQVTM and ANQGSEA.